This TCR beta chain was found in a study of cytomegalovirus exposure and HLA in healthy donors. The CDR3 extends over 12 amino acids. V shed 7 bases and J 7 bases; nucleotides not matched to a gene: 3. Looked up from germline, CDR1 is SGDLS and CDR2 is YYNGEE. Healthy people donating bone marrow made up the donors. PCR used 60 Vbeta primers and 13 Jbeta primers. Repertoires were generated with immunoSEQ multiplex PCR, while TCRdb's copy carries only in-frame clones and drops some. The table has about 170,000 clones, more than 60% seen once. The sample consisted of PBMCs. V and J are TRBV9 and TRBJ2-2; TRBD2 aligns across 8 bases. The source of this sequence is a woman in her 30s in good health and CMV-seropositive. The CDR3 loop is CASARGGGELFF. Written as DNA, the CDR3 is TGTGCCAGCGCCCGGGGGGGCGGGGAGCTGTTTTTT.